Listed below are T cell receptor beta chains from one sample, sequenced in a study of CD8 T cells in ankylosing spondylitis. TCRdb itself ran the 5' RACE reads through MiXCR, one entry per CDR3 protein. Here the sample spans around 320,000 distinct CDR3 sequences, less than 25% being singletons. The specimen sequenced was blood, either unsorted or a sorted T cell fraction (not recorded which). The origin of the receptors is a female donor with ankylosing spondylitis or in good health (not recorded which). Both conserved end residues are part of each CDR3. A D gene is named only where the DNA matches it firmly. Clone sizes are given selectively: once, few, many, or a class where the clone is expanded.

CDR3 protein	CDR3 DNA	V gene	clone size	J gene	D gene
CASSLVRATGNGYTF	TGTGCCAGCAGTTTAGTTCGGGCGACAGGGAATGGCTACACCTTC	TRBV12-3/TRBV12-4	many	TRBJ1-2	TRBD1
CSAPSPTPAFF	TGCAGTGCTCCCTCGCCGACACCAGCTTTCTTT	TRBV20-1	few	TRBJ1-1	.
CASRLGAGANVLTF	TGTGCCAGCCGCCTGGGAGCTGGGGCCAACGTCCTGACTTTC	TRBV27	few	TRBJ2-6	.
CASSSTGVYSYEQYF	TGTGCCAGCAGTTCCACCGGGGTCTACTCCTACGAGCAGTACTTC	TRBV27	.	TRBJ2-7	.
CASRPGTYPGYNEQFF	TGTGCCAGCAGACCCGGGACTTATCCTGGCTACAATGAGCAGTTCTTC	TRBV27	.	TRBJ2-1	.
CASSGDSFGKTQYF	TGTGCCAGCAGCGGGGACTCCTTCGGCAAGACCCAGTACTTC	TRBV12-3/TRBV12-4	many	TRBJ2-5	.
CASSFDPDTQYF	TGTGCCAGCAGTTTCGATCCAGATACGCAGTATTTT	TRBV3-1	few	TRBJ2-3	.
CSARDVASGRDTQYF	TGCAGTGCTAGAGACGTAGCTAGCGGGAGGGATACGCAGTATTTT	TRBV20-1	few	TRBJ2-3	TRBD2
CASSLRDPSYEQYF	TGTGCCAGCAGTTTGAGGGACCCCTCCTACGAGCAGTACTTC	TRBV6-2/TRBV6-3	.	TRBJ2-7	.
CASSQGRASTGELFF	TGCGCCAGCAGCCAAGGACGGGCCTCCACCGGGGAGCTGTTTTTT	TRBV4-3	few	TRBJ2-2	.
CSADRDRVEGYGYTF	TGCAGTGCAGACCGGGACAGGGTAGAAGGCTATGGCTACACCTTC	TRBV20-1	.	TRBJ1-2	TRBD1
CASSVELAGAGGNEQFF	TGTGCCAGCAGCGTAGAGCTAGCGGGAGCTGGGGGCAATGAGCAGTTCTTC	TRBV9	.	TRBJ2-1	TRBD2